The entry below describes one T cell receptor beta chain. Seattle cases were enrolled at active infection and followed longitudinally. This entry belongs to a study of blood T cell repertoires in COVID-19. As for the study in general: Acute-phase and convalescent COVID-19 samples originated in the United States, Italy and Spain. PBMCs, B-cell-depleted T cells, or T cells provided the cDNA or gDNA that made up the material.

In the source study's methods: Estimation of nucleated cell counts relied on the amplification of reference gene primers. Measured with immunoSEQ multiplex PCR; TCRdb has only the in-frame clones, and not every one. That table gives V, J and clone size, and the DNA gave D and trimming. The sample has some 160,000 clones, around nine tenths seen once. Germline loops: CDR1 SGHNT, CDR2 YYREEE (reference sequence). Trimming removed 0 bases from V and 6 bases from J, with 13 bases in between. The CDR3 contains 15 residues. Material for sequencing was peripheral blood. This clonotype was obtained from a woman of 80 years or more with COVID-19, enrolled during active disease. This sequence joins TRBV5-4 and TRBJ1-3; tentative D call: TRBD1 (5 bases). In DNA, the CDR3 is TGTGCCAGCAGCTTGGCCGGGGGGTTTGAAAACACCATATATTTT. Translation gives CASSLAGGFENTIYF.